One sample yielded the 21 T cell receptor beta chains listed below, sequenced in a study of high-grade serous ovarian cancer treatment subgroups (dated by TCRdb to the early 2020s). Tumor samples were collected prior to definitive surgery or chemotherapy. Libraries were constructed by the immunoSEQ multiplex PCR assay. TCRdb stores this immuneACCESS table with in-frame sequences only. Part of the clones is absent; in the studies checked, under half of the shortfall reflects unresolved V genes, and no reason is known for the rest. The sample includes about 40,000 clones, with roughly 83% observed a single time. The ten top clones hold over 3% of the sample. Material: tumor tissue. These receptors all stem from a human donor with high-grade serous ovarian cancer.

This chain joins TRBV27 and TRBJ2-7; D possibly corresponds to TRBD2 (5 bases). This CDR3 comprises 14 residues. Germline V gene sequence: CDR1 MNHEY, CDR2 SMNVEV (reference sequence). V was cut by 8 bases and J by 11 bases, with 25 bases left in between. CDR3: CASRSGRPIAREYF. CDR3 coding DNA: TGTGCCAGCCGATCGGGAAGGCCCATAGCACGAGAGTACTTC.

The rearrangement uses TRBV5-1 and TRBJ2-7; 8 positions match TRBD2. V lost 4 bases, J lost 3 bases, and 21 bases stayed unmatched. Germline CDR1 and CDR2: SGHRS and YFSETQ. This CDR3 has 19 amino acids. CDR3 DNA sequence: TGCGCCAGCAGCCCGAACCGGACTAGCAGAACCCCCTTCCACTACGAGCAGTACTTC. Translating it yields CASSPNRTSRTPFHYEQYF.

This chain links TRBV19 with TRBJ2-7; D possibly corresponds to TRBD1 (6 bases). Germline V gene data show CDR1 as LNHDA and CDR2 as SQIVND (reference sequence). V was cut by 2 bases and J by 3 bases, with 17 bases left in between. The CDR3 loop spans 16 amino acids. The CDR3 DNA reads as TGTGCCAGTAGTATACCGGGACACTTGGGCGGCTACGAGCAGTACTTC. This translates into CASSIPGHLGGYEQYF.

The V call is TRBV28, the J call TRBJ2-3; D call uncertain. The CDR3 has 13 residues. Germline CDR1 is MDHEN and CDR2 is SYDVKM. Trimming shortened V by 5 bases and J by 4 bases, and 10 bases separated the two germline ends. The CDR3 loop reads CASSPSHSDTQYF. CDR3 sequence (DNA): TGTGCCAGCAGTCCCTCCCATTCAGATACGCAGTATTTT.

This rearrangement joins TRBV2 to TRBJ2-2; D is perhaps TRBD1 (7 bases). V was cut by 1 base and J by 4 bases, with 13 bases left in between. The CDR3 is 16 amino acids. The germline V gene has CDR1 SNHLY and CDR2 FYNNEI. The CDR3 spells CASSEGSGGGTGELFF. Written as DNA, the CDR3 is TGTGCCAGCAGTGAAGGGTCAGGGGGAGGCACCGGGGAGCTGTTTTTT. Filled out from reference TRBV2 and TRBJ2-2, the complete variable domain reads EPEVTQTPSHQVTQMGQEVILRCVPISNHLYFYWYRQILGQKVEFLVSFYNNEISEKSEIFDDQFSVERPDGSNFTLKIRSTKLEDSAMYFCASSEGSGGGTGELFFGEGSRLTVL.

The rearrangement uses TRBV7-6 and TRBJ2-7; 13 bases match TRBD2. The CDR3 is 14 residues long. J gave up 10 bases and V 1 base, and 4 bases lay outside the gene matches. CDR1 and CDR2 from the germline V gene are SGHVS and FNYEAQ. The CDR3 sequence: CASSLGLAGGPQYF. The CDR3 DNA sequence: TGTGCCAGCAGCTTAGGACTAGCGGGAGGCCCACAGTACTTC.

The chain employs TRBV14 and TRBJ2-2; D unresolved. This CDR3 is 15 amino acids long. The germline V gene encodes CDR1 SGHDN and CDR2 FVKESK. Trimming left V 4 bases short and J 1 base short, with 10 bases between. CDR3 DNA sequence: TGTGCCAGCAGCCCCCTTAAGGAGAACACCGGGGAGCTGTTTTTT. Translating it yields CASSPLKENTGELFF. Drawing the rest from reference TRBV14 and TRBJ2-2, the complete variable domain is EAGVTQFPSHSVIEKGQTVTLRCDPISGHDNLYWYRRVMGKEIKFLLHFVKESKQDESGMPNNRFLAERTGGTYSTLKVQPAELEDSGVYFCASSPLKENTGELFFGEGSRLTVL.

This sequence joins TRBV5-4 and TRBJ2-7; either TRBD1 or TRBD2 may supply D (5 bases each). The germline V and J ends were trimmed by 5 bases and 0 bases, with 15 bases remaining between them. CDR3 length: 15 amino acids. Per germline, CDR1 SGHNT and CDR2 YYREEE (reference sequence). This chain's CDR3 is CASSFGTGSSYEQYF. CDR3 nucleotide sequence: TGTGCCAGCAGTTTTGGGACGGGGAGCTCCTACGAGCAGTACTTC.

The CDR3 region has the DNA TGTGCCAGCGCACAGTCGTATAGCAATCAGCCCCAGCATTTT. Translation gives CASAQSYSNQPQHF. J is TRBJ1-5 and V is TRBV2; D is uncertain. The CDR3 consists of 14 residues. Per germline, CDR1 SNHLY and CDR2 FYNNEI. The V end was cut by 8 bases, the J end by 0 bases, with 11 bases between.

This clone showed up just a few times. The V gene is TRBV27, the J gene TRBJ2-7, with D possibly matching TRBD2 (5 bases). Germline lookup yields CDR1 MNHEY and CDR2 SMNVEV (reference sequence). V lost 6 bases to trimming and J lost 6 bases, with 15 bases between them. CDR3 length equals 13 residues. The CDR3 is CASRRGRSGEQYF. CDR3 sequence (DNA): TGTGCCAGCAGACGAGGGAGATCGGGCGAGCAGTACTTC.

The chain employs TRBV7-2 and TRBJ1-4, with D possibly TRBD1 on 5 matching bases. There are 14 residues in the CDR3. Trimming removed 5 bases at V and 10 bases at J, with 17 bases between. Germline V gives CDR1 SGHTA, CDR2 FQGNSA. For the CDR3, the DNA is TGTGCCAGCAGCCCCAGGCGGCAGGGCAGAAAACTGTTTTTT. It translates to CASSPRRQGRKLFF.

This chain links TRBV5-6 with TRBJ2-2; 7 nucleotides agree with TRBD2. The V segment lost 4 bases and the J segment 8 bases; nucleotides outside the gene matches: 11. The CDR3 extends over 15 amino acids. Germline CDR1 is SGHDT and CDR2 is YYEEEE. DNA for the CDR3: TGTGCCAGCAGCCCGCTGCACAGCGGGGCTGGGGAGCTGTTTTTT. This encodes CASSPLHSGAGELFF.

The genes are TRBV27 and TRBJ2-5; 9 bases agree with TRBD2. V trimming: 9 bases; J trimming: 5 bases; junction bases outside the gene matches: 16. The CDR3 totals 16 residues. Germline CDR1 MNHEY, CDR2 SMNVEV (reference sequence). The CDR3 loop is CASALQAGGVGETQYF. Here the CDR3 DNA reads TGTGCCAGTGCCCTACAAGCGGGAGGTGTGGGGGAGACCCAGTACTTC.

The chain employs TRBV2 and TRBJ1-2; D is possibly TRBD1 (6 bases). The CDR3 is 14 amino acids. The germline CDR1 and CDR2 sequences are SNHLY and FYNNEI. Trimming took 9 bases from V and 4 from J, leaving 18 bases between them. The CDR3 sequence is CARSKRTASYGYTF. The CDR3 nucleotides read TGTGCCAGGTCGAAGAGGACAGCGTCCTATGGCTACACCTTC. Variable domain in full (rest from reference TRBV2 and TRBJ1-2): EPEVTQTPSHQVTQMGQEVILRCVPISNHLYFYWYRQILGQKVEFLVSFYNNEISEKSEIFDDQFSVERPDGSNFTLKIRSTKLEDSAMYFCARSKRTASYGYTFGSGTRLTVV.

The V call is TRBV28, the J call TRBJ1-5; D not certain. Trimming shortened V by 2 bases and J by 11 bases, and 10 bases separated the two germline ends. The CDR3 runs 12 residues. Germline V gene sequence: CDR1 MDHEN, CDR2 SYDVKM. CDR3 protein: CASSLAVGTQHF. In nucleotides, the CDR3 is TGTGCCAGCAGTTTAGCGGTAGGGACCCAGCATTTT.

V is TRBV28 and J is TRBJ2-3, with a weak D call TRBD2 (8 bases). Trimming took 5 bases from V and 6 from J, leaving 24 bases between them. The CDR3 is 17 amino acids. The germline gives CDR1 MDHEN, CDR2 SYDVKM. The CDR3 reads CASSPYDGTRGPDTQYF. In DNA form, the CDR3 reads TGTGCCAGCAGTCCTTATGATGGGACTAGGGGGCCGGATACGCAGTATTTT.

This clone was detected only a few times. This chain connects TRBV5-4 to TRBJ2-3, with a weak D call TRBD1 (6 bases). CDR3 length: 14 residues. CDR1 and CDR2 (germline): SGHNT, YYREEE (reference sequence). Trimming took off 3 bases at V and 4 bases at J, with 12 bases between the two ends. The CDR3 bases are TGTGCCAGCAGCTCACAGGGATTTTCAGATACGCAGTATTTT. This translates into CASSSQGFSDTQYF.

The rearrangement joins TRBV11-2 to TRBJ2-3; 10 bases match TRBD2. Germline lookup yields CDR1 SGHAT and CDR2 FQNNGV. V lost 11 bases and J lost 5; bases outside the gene matches: 10. The CDR3 runs 14 residues. The CDR3 sequence: CASNLSGRKDTQYF. CDR3 coding DNA: TGTGCCTCTAACCTTAGCGGGAGGAAAGATACGCAGTATTTT.

This chain joins TRBV4-3 and TRBJ1-1; 7 bases line up with TRBD1. The CDR3 loop spans 17 amino acids. Unmatched junction bases numbered 11, after V lost 3 bases and J lost 1 base. Germline V gives CDR1 LGHNA, CDR2 YSLEER. CDR3 residues: CASSHIGGPGPNTEAFF. CDR3 bases: TGCGCCAGCAGCCACATAGGGGGCCCGGGGCCGAACACTGAAGCTTTCTTT.

The CDR3 is CAISPGLAGPGGETQYF. Here the CDR3 DNA reads TGTGCCATCAGTCCGGGACTAGCGGGTCCAGGGGGAGAGACCCAGTACTTC. The V call is TRBV10-3, the J call TRBJ2-5, with 12 bases fitting TRBD2. Looked up from germline, CDR1 is ENHRY and CDR2 is SYGVKD. The CDR3 is made up of 17 amino acids. V trimming: 5 bases; J trimming: 4 bases; junction bases outside the gene matches: 11.

The gene calls are TRBV7-2 and TRBJ2-3, with 11 nucleotides matching TRBD2. CDR1 SGHTA and CDR2 FQGNSA come from the germline V gene. Trimming took 3 bases from V and 13 from J; bases not matched to a gene: 12. The CDR3 spans 15 residues. CDR3 sequence: CASSFPLAGAGEEYF. CDR3 nucleotide sequence: TGTGCCAGCAGCTTCCCACTAGCGGGAGCGGGGGAGGAGTATTTT. Variable domain in full (rest from reference TRBV7-2 and TRBJ2-3): GAGVSQSPSNKVTEKGKDVELRCDPISGHTALYWYRQSLGQGLEFLIYFQGNSAPDKSGLPSDRFSAERTGGSVSTLTIQRTQQEDSAVYLCASSFPLAGAGEEYFGPGTRLTVL.